These 27 T cell receptor beta chains share one sample of origin, sequenced in a study of blood T cells in healthy people across ages (dated by TCRdb to between 2014 and 2016). Library preparation employed 5' RACE. The data were produced on an Illumina HiSeq 2500. A second PCR of about 6 to 12 cycles was performed with a sample-barcoded 5' primer and a J-beta primer mix. TCRdb reran the public reads through fastp at Q25 and MiXCR, keeping productive beta chains. Every entry covers one CDR3 protein and lists the most common genes and DNA from its rows. In all, the sample holds 1.5 million to 2 million distinct CDR3 sequences, and 28% of those were seen once. The leading ten clones occupy 7% to 9% of the sample. The specimen was blood. Source of these receptors: a woman aged 30 to 39 in good health.

J is TRBJ2-5 and V is TRBV29-1, with D uncertain. The V gene's germline CDR1 is SQVTM and CDR2 ANQGSEA. This CDR3 spans 11 amino acids. The V end lost 6 bases, the J end lost 13 bases, and 18 bases lay between the germline ends. The DNA of the CDR3 is TGCAGCGTAGGACGACTTTCCCCAACGTACTTC. Translation: CSVGRLSPTYF.

This clonotype was counted a few times. With a far larger clone one base away, a read error is the likely cause. The chain links TRBV12-3 or TRBV12-4 to TRBJ2-5; D possibly matches TRBD1 or TRBD2 (5 bases each). The CDR3 has 13 residues. The DNA for the CDR3 is TGTACCAGCAGCCTGGGACACCAAGAGACCCAGTACTTC. Translating it yields CTSSLGHQETQYF.

This clonotype was seen ten or more times. J is TRBJ2-7 and V is TRBV6-1; 11 bases agree with TRBD1. The germline gives CDR1 MNHNS, CDR2 SASEGT. The CDR3 has 16 amino acids. V was pared by 10 bases and J by 4 bases, with 15 bases of the junction left unmatched. The DNA of the CDR3 is TGTGCCACCACCCGGACAGGGGGCTCTTCGGCGTACGAGCAGTACTTC. Translated, it gives CATTRTGGSSAYEQYF.

This chain uses TRBV10-3 with TRBJ2-3, with D perhaps TRBD1 or TRBD2 (6 bases each). Looked up from germline, CDR1 is ENHRY and CDR2 is SYGVKD. The CDR3 is 18 amino acids. V was pared by 10 bases and J by 2 bases, with 28 bases between. CDR3 DNA: TGTGCCACCAAGGCGAACTCCGGGCGGGACATGCCCACAGATACGCAGTATTTT. Protein sequence: CATKANSGRDMPTDTQYF.

The table lists this clonotype with a few counts. The chain uses TRBV9 and TRBJ2-7; D possibly corresponds to TRBD2 (5 bases). The germline V gene has CDR1 SGDLS and CDR2 YYNGEE. V dropped 0 bases and J dropped 0 bases, with 10 bases sitting between them. The CDR3 has 15 residues. CDR3 sequence: CASSVDSVSSYEQYF. CDR3 in DNA: TGTGCCAGCAGCGTAGATAGCGTCAGCTCCTACGAGCAGTACTTC.

J is TRBJ2-5 and V is TRBV20-1; the D gene is possibly TRBD2 (6 bases). The CDR3 spans 15 residues. The germline V gene encodes CDR1 DFQATT and CDR2 SNEGSKA (reference sequence). V was cut by 0 bases and J by 11 bases, with 22 bases left in between. CDR3 bases: TGCAGTGCTAGAGATTCCGGGAGCGAGTTAAGTGAGCAGTACTTC. This codes for CSARDSGSELSEQYF.

The sample holds a few counts of this clonotype. Since a much larger clone is just one base distant, this may be a read error. This chain links TRBV2 with TRBJ2-1; 7 bases match TRBD2. The germline CDR1 and CDR2 sequences are SNHLY and FYNNEI. The CDR3 covers 17 residues. CDR3 bases: TGTGCCGGCAGAGGAGGGTCGGGGGGACCCTTGGGGAATGAGCAGTTCTTC. Residues: CAGRGGSGGPLGNEQFF.

The chain uses TRBV20-1 and TRBJ2-1, with TRBD2 matching 9 bases. This CDR3 comprises 17 residues. Germline V lookup: CDR1 DFQATT, CDR2 SNEGSKA (reference sequence). V shed 0 bases, J shed 0 bases, and the junction held 6 bases outside the gene matches. The CDR3 bases are TGCAGTGCTAGAGATGTCGCAGCGGGAGGCTCCTACAATGAGCAGTTCTTC. Translating it yields CSARDVAAGGSYNEQFF.

As for this clonotype: The junction and the germline gene differ at one end; a read error may be behind it. The chain carries TRBV6-6 and TRBJ2-1; D is undetermined. In germline, CDR1 is MNHNY, CDR2 SVGAGI (reference sequence). The CDR3 consists of 15 residues. For the CDR3, the DNA is TGTGCCGGCAGTTACTCGAAAGGCGGCGACAATGAGCAGTTCTTC. Translated, it gives CAGSYSKGGDNEQFF.

This clonotype has just one count. V usage is TRBV28 and J usage is TRBJ1-4; the match to TRBD1 covers 7 bases. This CDR3 has 12 residues. The germline V gene has CDR1 MDHEN and CDR2 SYDVKM. The ends lost 11 bases at V and 10 bases at J; junction bases unmatched: 10. CDR3 coding DNA: TGTGCCCGCGCCACGGGACAGCGAAAACTGTTTTTT. Residues: CARATGQRKLFF.

This clonotype has ten or more counts. The chain employs TRBV6-5 and TRBJ2-1, with unresolved D. Germline CDR1 MNHEY, CDR2 SVGAGI. V lost 0 bases and J lost 0, with 12 bases in between. The CDR3 covers 17 residues. CDR3 amino acids: CASSYSDQPSSYNEQFF. DNA for the CDR3: TGTGCCAGCAGTTACTCAGATCAGCCGAGCTCCTACAATGAGCAGTTCTTC.

The chain joins TRBV4-1 to TRBJ2-7, with 8 bases aligning to TRBD1. The V gene's germline CDR1 is MGHRA and CDR2 YSYEKL. J gave up 2 bases and V 0 bases, and 6 bases lay outside the gene matches. The CDR3 is made up of 16 amino acids. DNA for the CDR3: TGCGCCAGCAGCCAAGAGGGCGGGACAGGAGCCTACGAGCAGTACTTC. Translated, it gives CASSQEGGTGAYEQYF.

A few counts support this clonotype. This CDR3 is CASSLSVRVLDWDEQFF. The CDR3 nucleotides read TGTGCCAGCAGTTTATCGGTCAGGGTTTTAGACTGGGATGAGCAGTTCTTC. The chain recombines TRBV27 with TRBJ2-1; TRBD1 might be the D (5 bases). The V gene's germline CDR1 is MNHEY and CDR2 SMNVEV (reference sequence). The V and J ends lost 0 bases and 8 bases respectively, with 20 bases between them. The CDR3 consists of 17 residues.

V usage is TRBV5-1 and J usage is TRBJ1-2; the match to TRBD1 covers 12 bases. Germline V gene sequence: CDR1 SGHRS, CDR2 YFSETQ. This CDR3 has 16 residues. After removal of 6 bases from V and 0 bases from J, the junction contained 6 bases not matched to a gene. CDR3 coding DNA: TGCGCCAGCACCGAGGGACAGGGGGCGCCTAACTATGGCTACACCTTC. Translated, it gives CASTEGQGAPNYGYTF.

V and J are TRBV7-2 and TRBJ2-5; D not resolved. Trimming shortened V by 8 bases and J by 2 bases, and 12 bases separated the two germline ends. CDR3 length: 13 amino acids. From germline, CDR1 is SGHTA and CDR2 FQGNSA. The CDR3 here is CASQPVLQETQYF. The CDR3 bases are TGTGCCAGCCAACCTGTCCTACAAGAGACCCAGTACTTC.

This clonotype was recorded a few times. This rearrangement joins TRBV10-3 to TRBJ1-2; 11 bases fit TRBD1. The CDR3 length is 13 residues. V was pared by 10 bases and J by 4 bases, with 5 bases of the junction left unmatched. Germline V gene data show CDR1 as ENHRY and CDR2 as SYGVKD. In DNA form, the CDR3 reads TGTGCCACCACGGGGACAGGGGGCTATGGCTACACCTTC. Translated, it gives CATTGTGGYGYTF.

The rearrangement uses TRBV7-9 and TRBJ2-7; TRBD1 is a possible D gene (6 bases). V was trimmed by 5 bases and J by 5 bases, leaving 16 bases between them. CDR3 size: 14 residues. In germline, CDR1 is SEHNR, CDR2 FQNEAQ (reference sequence). CDR3 DNA sequence: TGTGCCAGCAGCCCATTAACAGGGACCAACGAGCAGTACTTC. Translation gives CASSPLTGTNEQYF.

This clonotype turned up a few times. The V gene is TRBV29-1, the J gene TRBJ2-4; TRBD1 agrees at 10 bases. The CDR3 sequence is 14 residues long. The ends lost 7 bases at V and 13 bases at J; junction bases unmatched: 16. Germline CDR1 is SQVTM and CDR2 is ANQGSEA. DNA for the CDR3: TGCAGCGCACGGGCCGGGACAGGGGCCTACGTGCAGTACTTC. Protein sequence: CSARAGTGAYVQYF.

This clonotype was seen a handful of times. The chain is built from TRBV29-1 and TRBJ1-4; D is perhaps TRBD1 (5 bases). Germline V lookup: CDR1 SQVTM, CDR2 ANQGSEA. The CDR3 spans 16 residues. V shed 0 bases and J shed 5 bases, with 16 bases lying between them. CDR3 sequence reads: CSVEDRRDPGNEKLFF. CDR3 DNA sequence: TGCAGCGTTGAAGATCGGCGGGACCCGGGAAATGAAAAACTGTTTTTT.

A remark on this clonotype: Sequence at one end of the junction differs from germline and may be a read error. The rearrangement joins TRBV5-1 to TRBJ2-1; 16 bases agree with TRBD2. The germline CDR1 and CDR2 sequences are SGHRS and YFSETQ. The CDR3 covers 17 residues. CDR3 nucleotide sequence: TGCGTCAGCAGCTTGGTGGGACTAGCGGGGGGGCAGGGCGAGCAGTTCTTC. Protein product: CVSSLVGLAGGQGEQFF.

This clonotype was seen a few times. The chain carries TRBV7-9 and TRBJ2-5; 9 nucleotides match TRBD2. TRBJ2-1 matches the DNA end more closely, so the J call is doubtful. CDR3 length: 15 amino acids. Germline V gene data show CDR1 as SEHNR and CDR2 as FQNEAQ (reference sequence). CDR3 sequence: CASSLSGGLQETQFF. As DNA, the CDR3 is TGTGCCAGCAGCTTAAGCGGGGGGCTTCAAGAGACCCAGTTCTTC.

The chain carries TRBV10-1 and TRBJ2-5, with a weak D call TRBD1 (6 bases). From germline, CDR1 is WNHNN and CDR2 SYGVQD (reference sequence). CDR3 length equals 15 residues. The germline V and J ends were trimmed by 3 bases and 5 bases, with 16 bases remaining between them. The CDR3 DNA is TGCGCCAGCAGTGATCAGGTAGGGGGTATGGAGACCCAGTACTTC. Amino acids: CASSDQVGGMETQYF.

The rearrangement uses TRBV5-1 and TRBJ2-1; no reliable D call. The last part of the DNA fits TRBJ2-7 better; the J call may be wrong. The CDR3 is made up of 14 amino acids. Germline V gives CDR1 SGHRS, CDR2 YFSETQ. The CDR3 DNA reads as TGCGCCAGCACGCCCCCGAGCTCCTACAATGAGCAGTACTTC. Its translation: CASTPPSSYNEQYF.

This clonotype was recorded a few times. The V call is TRBV5-1, the J call TRBJ2-3, with a weak D call TRBD1 (6 bases). The germline V gene has CDR1 SGHRS and CDR2 YFSETQ. This CDR3 has 13 amino acids. Trimming removed 7 bases at V and 3 bases at J, with 12 bases between. CDR3 protein: CASGPQGTDTQYF. The CDR3 DNA sequence: TGCGCCAGCGGCCCACAGGGAACAGATACGCAGTATTTT. Together with reference TRBV5-1 and TRBJ2-3, the CDR3 gives the full variable domain: KAGVTQTPRYLIKTRGQQVTLSCSPISGHRSVSWYQQTPGQGLQFLFEYFSETQRNKGNFPGRFSGRQFSNSRSEMNVSTLELGDSALYLCASGPQGTDTQYFGPGTRLTVL.

V and J are TRBV7-2 and TRBJ2-7, with D unclear. Germline CDR1 is SGHTA and CDR2 is FQGNSA. This CDR3 region has 13 residues. V was shortened by 0 bases and J by 9 bases, with 12 bases between the two germline ends. CDR3 DNA sequence: TGTGCCAGCAGCTTAGCTAGGGATCTTTGGCAGTACTTC. Protein: CASSLARDLWQYF.

There are a few counts of this clonotype. The chain combines TRBV24-1 with TRBJ2-1; 11 bases are shared with TRBD2. V gave up 7 bases and J gave up 6 bases; unmatched junction bases: 19. The CDR3 runs to 19 residues. Germline V gene data show CDR1 as KGHDR and CDR2 as SFDVKD. In nucleotides, the CDR3 is TGTGCCACCAGCCCTAATGGGAATAGCGGGGGGGCCGAGGCCAATGAGCAGTTCTTC. Protein sequence: CATSPNGNSGGAEANEQFF.

The chain links TRBV10-3 to TRBJ2-7; a weak D match, TRBD1 (5 bases). The J call is in doubt because the DNA end fits TRBJ2-5 better. The CDR3 totals 15 residues. Germline CDR1 and CDR2: ENHRY and SYGVKD. CDR3 amino acids: CAISANLDIGETQYF. The CDR3 bases are TGTGCCATCAGTGCGAACCTGGACATAGGGGAGACCCAGTACTTC.